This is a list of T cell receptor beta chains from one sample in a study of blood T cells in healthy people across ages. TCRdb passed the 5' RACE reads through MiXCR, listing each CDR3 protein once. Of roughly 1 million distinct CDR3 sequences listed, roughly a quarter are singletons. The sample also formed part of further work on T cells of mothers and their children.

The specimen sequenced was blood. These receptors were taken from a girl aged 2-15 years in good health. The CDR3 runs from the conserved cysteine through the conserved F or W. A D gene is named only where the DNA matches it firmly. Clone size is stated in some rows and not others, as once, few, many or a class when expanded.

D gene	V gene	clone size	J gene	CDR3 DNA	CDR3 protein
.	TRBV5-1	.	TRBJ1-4	TGCGCCAGCAGCTCGACTTCCCTTCAAGGTGAAAAACTGTTTTTT	CASSSTSLQGEKLFF
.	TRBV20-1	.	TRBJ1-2	TGCAGTGCCGGCGACGTCACCCGAATCGGCTACACCTTC	CSAGDVTRIGYTF
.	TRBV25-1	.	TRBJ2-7	TGTGCCAGCAGACTAGGAGGGGAGCAGTACTTC	CASRLGGEQYF
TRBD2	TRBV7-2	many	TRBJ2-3	TGTGCCAGCAGCTTAATAGCGGGAGCGGGGGATACGCAGTATTTT	CASSLIAGAGDTQYF
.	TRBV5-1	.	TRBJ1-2	TGCGCCAGCAGCGGTCTAACGTTACAGGGACTCACTAACTATGGCTACACCTTC	CASSGLTLQGLTNYGYTF
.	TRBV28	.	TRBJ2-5	TGTGCCAGCACCTCCTGGGGTGAGGAGACCCAGTACTTC	CASTSWGEETQYF
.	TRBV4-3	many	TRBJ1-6	TGCGCCAGCAGCCAAGACAGTTATAATTCACCCCTCCACTTT	CASSQDSYNSPLHF
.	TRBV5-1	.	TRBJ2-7	TGCGCCAGCAGCTCAGTAACACAGGGCGACGAGCAGTACTTC	CASSSVTQGDEQYF
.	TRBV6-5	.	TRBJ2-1	TGTGCCAGCAGTTCGGACAGTTTTGGTGGTGAGCAGTTCTTC	CASSSDSFGGEQFF
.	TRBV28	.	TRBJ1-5	TGTGCCAGCAGTGCCGAGGGACGGCCGTCCGGTCAGCCCCAGCATTTT	CASSAEGRPSGQPQHF
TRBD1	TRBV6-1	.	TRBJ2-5	TGTGCCAGCAGTCTCAGGACGGGACAGGCTTACCAAGAGACCCAGTACTTC	CASSLRTGQAYQETQYF
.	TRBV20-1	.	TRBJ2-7	TGCAGTGCTAGGGCTAGCATACCTTACGAGCAGTACTTC	CSARASIPYEQYF
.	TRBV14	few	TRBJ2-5	TGTGCCAGCAGCCAAGATCAGGGCGGTCCTTCGGCAGAGACCCAGTACTTC	CASSQDQGGPSAETQYF
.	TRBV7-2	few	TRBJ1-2	TGTGCCAGCAGCGCAACGAGTCATGGCTACACCTTC	CASSATSHGYTF
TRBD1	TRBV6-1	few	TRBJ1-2	TGTGCCAGCACCGAAAGCCGGACAGGGGTCTATGGCTACACCTTC	CASTESRTGVYGYTF
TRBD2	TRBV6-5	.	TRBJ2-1	TGTGCCAGCAGTTACAGATCCCGACTAGCGGGCACCAATGAGCAGTTCTTC	CASSYRSRLAGTNEQFF
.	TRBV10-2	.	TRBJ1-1	TGCGCCAGCAGCTATTTAGGACCTTTGGCGGACACTGAAGCTTTCTTT	CASSYLGPLADTEAFF
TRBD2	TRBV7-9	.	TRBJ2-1	TGTGCCAGCAGCTCGATGGGGGGGAACTACAATGAGCAGTTCTTC	CASSSMGGNYNEQFF
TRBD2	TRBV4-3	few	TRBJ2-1	TGCGCCAGCAGCCAAGAAGGATTGGGAGCGGGGCCTTACAATGAGCAGTTCTTC	CASSQEGLGAGPYNEQFF
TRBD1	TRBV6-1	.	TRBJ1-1	TGTGCCAGCAGAGGGACAGACAGGGCCACTGAAGCCTTCTTT	CASRGTDRATEAFF
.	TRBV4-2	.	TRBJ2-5	TGTGCCAGCAGCCAAGACGGTAGCAGGAAAGAGACCCAGTACTTC	CASSQDGSRKETQYF
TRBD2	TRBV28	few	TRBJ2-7	TGTGCCAGCAGCTCTAAGCTTCGGACTAGCGGCGAGCAGTACTTC	CASSSKLRTSGEQYF
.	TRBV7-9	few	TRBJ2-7	TGTGCCAGCAGCTCCCTCGGGACGGAGTCCTACGAGCAGTACTTC	CASSSLGTESYEQYF
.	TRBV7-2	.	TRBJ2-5	TGTGCCAGCAGCTTTATGGGAACTATTGTGGAGACCCAGTACTTC	CASSFMGTIVETQYF
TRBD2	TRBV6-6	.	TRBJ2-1	TGTGCCAGCAGCGTAACCCAGGGCGGGAGTGAGCAGTTCTTC	CASSVTQGGSEQFF
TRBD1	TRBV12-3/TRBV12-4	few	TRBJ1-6	TGTGCCAGCACCTCGGACAGGGACAATTCACCCCTCCACTTT	CASTSDRDNSPLHF
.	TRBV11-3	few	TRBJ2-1	TGTGCCAGCAGCTTGGGGGAAGAAAATGAGCAGTTCTTC	CASSLGEENEQFF
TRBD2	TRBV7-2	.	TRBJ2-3	TGTGCCAGCAGATCCGGGACTAGCGGAACAGATACGCAGTATTTT	CASRSGTSGTDTQYF
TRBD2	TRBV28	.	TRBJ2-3	TGTGCCAGCAGTGATGCTAGCGGGAAAAGCACAGATACGCAGTATTTT	CASSDASGKSTDTQYF
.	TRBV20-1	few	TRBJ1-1	TGCAGTTCTAAGATAGGGGATGTTGGTGAAGCTTTCTTT	CSSKIGDVGEAFF
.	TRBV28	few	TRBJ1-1	TGTGCCAGCAGTTTACCTAGAGACACTGAAGCTTTCTTT	CASSLPRDTEAFF
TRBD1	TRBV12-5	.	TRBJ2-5	TGTGCTAGTGCTTTCACAGGGGGCGAATGGGAGACCCAGTACTTC	CASAFTGGEWETQYF
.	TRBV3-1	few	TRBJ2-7	TGTGCCAGCAGCCAGATGGGGCTAAGGGACGAGCAGTACTTC	CASSQMGLRDEQYF
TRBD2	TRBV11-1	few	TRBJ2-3	TGTGCCAGCGGACGACTAGCGGGGGGGACTCCAGATACGCAGTATTTT	CASGRLAGGTPDTQYF
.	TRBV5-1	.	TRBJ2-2	TGCGCCAGCAGGTTCACGGTCGGGGAGCTGTTTTTT	CASRFTVGELFF
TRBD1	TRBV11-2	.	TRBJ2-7	TGTGCCAGCAACCGAAAGGACAGGGGGCTTTACGAGCAGCACTTC	CASNRKDRGLYEQHF
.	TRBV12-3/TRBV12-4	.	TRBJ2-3	TGTGCCAGCAGCGGGTTTCGCACAGATACGCAGTATTTT	CASSGFRTDTQYF
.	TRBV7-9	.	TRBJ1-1	TGTGCCAGCAGCTTAGTAGCAGGGGCCGCTTTCTTT	CASSLVAGAAFF
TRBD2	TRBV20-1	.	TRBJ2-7	TGCAGTGCCATTTTCTCGGGGGGGTATGGGGGCGAGCAGTACTTC	CSAIFSGGYGGEQYF
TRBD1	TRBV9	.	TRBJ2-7	TGTGCCAGCAGCGAAATAGGGACAGGGATTTACGAGCAGTACTTC	CASSEIGTGIYEQYF
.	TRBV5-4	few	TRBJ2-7	TGTGCCAGCAGTCCCAGCCCAAAGAACTACGAGCAGTACTTC	CASSPSPKNYEQYF
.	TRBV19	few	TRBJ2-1	TGTGCCAGTCGAAACTCCCGGTCACAGAGAGGCACCTACAATGAGCAGCTCTTC	CASRNSRSQRGTYNEQLF
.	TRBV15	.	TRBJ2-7	TGTGCCACCAGCAGAGAACCGGGCCGGGCCTACGAGCAGTACTTC	CATSREPGRAYEQYF
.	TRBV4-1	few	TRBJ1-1	TGCGCCAGCAAACAGCACATGAACACTGAAGCTTTCTTT	CASKQHMNTEAFF
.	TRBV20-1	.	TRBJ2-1	TGCAGTGCTAGGGAGGGCAAGGGGGGTGAGCAGTTCTTC	CSAREGKGGEQFF
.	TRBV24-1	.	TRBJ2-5	TGTGCCACCAGTGACGGAGGGCCGGAGACCCAGTACTTC	CATSDGGPETQYF
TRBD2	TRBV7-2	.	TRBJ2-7	TGTGCCAGCAGCGTGACTCCGGGACTAGCGGGAGGGCCCTCCTACGAGCAGTACTTC	CASSVTPGLAGGPSYEQYF
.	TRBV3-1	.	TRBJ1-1	TGTGCCAGCAGCCAAGGGATTTCTTACACTGAAGCTTTCTTT	CASSQGISYTEAFF
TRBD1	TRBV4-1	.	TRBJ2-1	TGCGCCAGCAGCCAAGTCCGGGACAGGGGCAATGAGCAGTTCTTC	CASSQVRDRGNEQFF
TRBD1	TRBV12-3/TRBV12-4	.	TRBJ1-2	TGTGCCAGCAGTTTTTGGGACAGGGTACCTAATGGCTACACCTTC	CASSFWDRVPNGYTF
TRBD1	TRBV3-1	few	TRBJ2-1	TGTGCCAGCAGCCAGGGTTCAGGGACAGGAAGGGAGCAGTTCTTC	CASSQGSGTGREQFF
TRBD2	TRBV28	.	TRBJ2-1	TGTGCCAGCAGTGGGGGACTAGCGGGAGTACGGTACAATGAGCAGTTCTTC	CASSGGLAGVRYNEQFF
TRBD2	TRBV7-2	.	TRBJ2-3	TGTGCCAGCAGCTTAACTAGCGGGAACTCAGATACGCAGTATTTT	CASSLTSGNSDTQYF